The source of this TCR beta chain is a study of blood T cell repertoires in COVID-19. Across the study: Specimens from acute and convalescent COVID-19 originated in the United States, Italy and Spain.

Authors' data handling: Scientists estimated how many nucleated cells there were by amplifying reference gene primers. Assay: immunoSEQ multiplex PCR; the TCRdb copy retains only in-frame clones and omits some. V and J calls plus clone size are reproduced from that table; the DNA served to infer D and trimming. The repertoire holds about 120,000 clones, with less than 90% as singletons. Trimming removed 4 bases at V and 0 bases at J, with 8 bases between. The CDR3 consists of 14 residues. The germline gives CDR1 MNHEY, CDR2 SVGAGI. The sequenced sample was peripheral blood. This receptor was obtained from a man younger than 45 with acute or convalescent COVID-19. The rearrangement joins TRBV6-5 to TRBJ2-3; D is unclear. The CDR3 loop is CASSSTTSTDTQYF. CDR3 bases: TGTGCCAGCAGTTCTACGACTAGCACAGATACGCAGTATTTT.